At least ten counts were recorded for the clone carrying this TCR beta chain. Antigen: not known. This sample was included in a study of regulatory T cells in long-lasting Graves disease. Broader study findings: Fewer public clonotypes were shared by new patients (966) than by persistent patients (around 2,800). Persistent Graves' patients showed a TCR diversity that was lower than that of newly diagnosed ones.

Relying on iRepertoire HTBI primers and Arm-PCR of CDR3 regions, the team built TCR beta libraries. TCRdb re-called the multiplex PCR reads through MiXCR, storing one row per CDR3 protein. The top ten hold about 26% of the sample, which has 420,000 or so distinct CDR3 sequences, 20% to 25% seen once. Time point in this sample: persistent/refractory GD, antithyroid drugs over 5 years with positive TRAb. The authors made the TCR library using RNA they extracted from PBMCs. The receptor comes from a female donor with Graves disease. Sequences were derived from peripheral blood mononuclear cells (PBMCs), sampled when the disease was refractory, from a patient treated with antithyroid drugs.

CDR3 protein: CASSDRQGGVGYTF. CDR3 in DNA: TGTGCCAGCAGTGACCGACAGGGAGGGGTAGGCTACACCTTC. V and J are TRBV6-1 and TRBJ1-2; the match to TRBD1 covers 7 bases. J lost 8 bases, V lost 3 bases, and 9 bases had no gene match. Per the germline V gene, CDR1 is MNHNS and CDR2 is SASEGT. This CDR3 is built from 14 residues.